The 25 T cell receptor beta chains presented below share a single source sample, sequenced in a study of post-analysis software for immune sequencing data. Antigen specificity for these receptors is unknown. Study results and caveats: The five TRBV segments detected at higher frequency in patients than in controls included TRBV5-6, TRBV5-1 and TRBV20-1.

Included in the TCR beta cDNA libraries were unique molecular identifiers. TCRdb re-called the PCR reads with MiXCR, one entry per CDR3 protein. The sample carries hundreds of thousands of distinct CDR3 sequences, 59% recorded once. The material sequenced was blood. The receptors were sampled from a girl aged 2 to 10 with multiple sclerosis.

The V and J genes are TRBV6-1 and TRBJ2-1; no reliable D call. Germline V gene data show CDR1 as MNHNS and CDR2 as SASEGT. V shed 3 bases and J shed 7 bases, with 4 bases lying between them. CDR3 size: 11 residues. CDR3 protein: CASSDINEQFF. CDR3 DNA: TGTGCCAGCAGTGACATTAATGAGCAGTTCTTC.

This chain connects TRBV9 to TRBJ2-5; D is perhaps TRBD1 (6 bases). The CDR3 covers 14 residues. The V gene's germline CDR1 is SGDLS and CDR2 YYNGEE. Trimming removed 8 bases from V and 2 bases from J, with 16 bases in between. The CDR3 sequence: CASNVGGIQETQYF. CDR3 sequence (DNA): TGTGCCAGTAACGTAGGGGGAATTCAAGAGACCCAGTACTTC.

V gene TRBV5-1 combines with J gene TRBJ1-2; D is perhaps TRBD1 (5 bases). With 4 bases removed from V and 0 bases from J, the gap between germline ends came to 25 bases. The V gene's germline CDR1 is SGHRS and CDR2 YFSETQ. This CDR3 comprises 19 residues. This chain's CDR3 is CASSTLPTANRSANYGYTF. CDR3 sequence (DNA): TGCGCCAGCAGCACCCTCCCGACAGCCAACCGATCAGCTAACTATGGCTACACCTTC.

This clonotype appeared a few times. The chain has TRBV20-1 and TRBJ1-2; D unresolved. Trimming stripped 5 bases from V and 5 bases from J, with 21 bases between. CDR3 length: 15 amino acids. Germline V lookup: CDR1 DFQATT, CDR2 SNEGSKA (reference sequence). In DNA, the CDR3 is TGCAGTGCTCGGGATCAGATCGCCCCGGAATATGGCTACACCTTC. Translated, it gives CSARDQIAPEYGYTF.

As to this clonotype: The junction and the germline gene differ at one end; a read error may be behind it. This rearrangement joins TRBV7-7 to TRBJ2-5; no definite D call. Germline CDR1 SSHAT, CDR2 FNYEAQ (reference sequence). The CDR3 is 14 amino acids. The CDR3 DNA sequence: TGTGCTAGCAGCTTAGAACCTAAGTCGGAGACCCAGTACTTC. Protein product: CASSLEPKSETQYF.

The chain links TRBV11-2 to TRBJ1-4; D unresolved. Trimming removed 4 bases from V and 0 bases from J, with 18 bases in between. CDR1 is SGHAT, CDR2 FQNNGV, per germline. This CDR3 comprises 18 residues. CDR3 amino acids: CASSSQFGQDSTNEKLFF. CDR3 coding DNA: TGTGCCAGCAGCTCTCAATTCGGGCAAGACTCAACTAATGAAAAACTGTTTTTT.

V is TRBV29-1 and J is TRBJ2-7; 9 bases match TRBD1. V dropped 3 bases and J dropped 8; count of bases not matched to a gene: 8. Germline V gene lookup returns CDR1 SQVTM and CDR2 ANQGSEA. This CDR3 has 13 amino acids. DNA of the CDR3: TGCAGCGTTGAGGGACAGGGCCTACGAAAGCAGTACTTC. Translated: CSVEGQGLRKQYF.

The V gene is TRBV4-2, the J gene TRBJ2-3; 12 nucleotides align to TRBD2. Germline V lookup: CDR1 LGHNA, CDR2 YNFKEQ. J lost 3 bases, V lost 3 bases, and 4 bases had no gene match. The CDR3 runs to 16 residues. The CDR3 nucleotides are TGTGCCAGCAGCCAGCTAGCGGGAGGGCCGACAGATACGCAGTATTTT. Protein product: CASSQLAGGPTDTQYF.

V usage is TRBV27 and J usage is TRBJ1-5; a weak D match, TRBD1 (6 bases). Deletions cut 6 bases from V and 5 bases from J, with 14 bases between. CDR3 length: 14 residues. The germline V gene encodes CDR1 MNHEY and CDR2 SMNVEV (reference sequence). As DNA, the CDR3 is TGTGCCAGCAGCCGTTTAGGGGGAGATCAGCCCCAGCATTTT. Residues: CASSRLGGDQPQHF.

This clonotype was recorded at least ten times. The chain is built from TRBV29-1 and TRBJ2-1, with TRBD1 matching over 7 bases. The CDR3 is 13 amino acids. CDR1 is SQVTM, CDR2 ANQGSEA, per germline. V trimming: 6 bases; J trimming: 4 bases; junction bases outside the gene matches: 6. The CDR3 protein is CSVSGTEYNEQFF. The CDR3 bases are TGCAGCGTCTCTGGGACAGAGTACAATGAGCAGTTCTTC.

The chain couples TRBV12-3 or TRBV12-4 to TRBJ1-1, with 8 bases matching TRBD1. The J segment lost 2 bases and the V segment lost 8 bases, leaving 10 bases of the junction unmatched. CDR3 size: 15 residues. The CDR3 DNA follows: TGTGCCAGCCGGACAGGGTCCCTCGTAAACACTGAAGCTTTCTTT. Translation: CASRTGSLVNTEAFF.

This clonotype has more than one count but fewer than ten. The chain has TRBV6-5 and TRBJ1-1; D gene unclear. V lost 4 bases, J lost 3 bases, and 9 bases lay in between. This CDR3 is built from 13 residues. The germline CDR1 and CDR2 sequences are MNHEY and SVGAGI. The CDR3 nucleotides read TGTGCCAGCAGTTGGACGGGTGACACTGAAGCTTTCTTT. Residues: CASSWTGDTEAFF.

The rearrangement joins TRBV27 to TRBJ2-6; weak D call: TRBD1 (5 bases). There are 18 residues in the CDR3. V was clipped by 2 bases and J by 0 bases, with 14 bases between them. In germline, CDR1 is MNHEY, CDR2 SMNVEV (reference sequence). CDR3 sequence: CASSLVRGQGSGANVLTF. The CDR3, as DNA: TGTGCCAGCAGTTTAGTAAGGGGTCAGGGCTCTGGGGCCAACGTCCTGACTTTC.

This clonotype was counted once. Germline is not matched at one junction end, which may reflect a read error. The CDR3 spells CAGSFRLDTQYF. In nucleotides, the CDR3 is TGTGCCGGCAGCTTTCGATTGGATACGCAGTATTTT. This rearrangement joins TRBV7-3 to TRBJ2-3; no clear D. This CDR3 is built from 12 residues. Germline CDR1 and CDR2: SGHTA and FQGTGA.

Worth noting for this clonotype: One end of the junction varies from germline; a read error may be responsible. CDR3 protein: CAGSRVAGSSYNEQFF. DNA for the CDR3: TGTGCCGGCAGCCGTGTCGCGGGGAGCTCCTACAATGAGCAGTTCTTC. V usage is TRBV11-2 and J usage is TRBJ2-1; perhaps TRBD2 as D (6 bases). The CDR3 covers 16 residues. Germline CDR1 reads SGHAT; CDR2 reads FQNNGV.

There are a few counts of this clonotype. In nucleotides, the CDR3 is TGTGCCAGCAGCCAAACAGGGGGCCACGGGGAGCAGTTCTTC. This sequence encodes CASSQTGGHGEQFF. The V and J genes are TRBV6-6 and TRBJ2-1; 9 positions agree with TRBD1. Germline V gene lookup returns CDR1 MNHNY and CDR2 SVGAGI (reference sequence). The V segment lost 6 bases and the J segment 10 bases; nucleotides outside the gene matches: 10. This CDR3 is built from 14 residues.

This chain joins TRBV5-1 and TRBJ1-1; 9 bases fit TRBD1. V lost 3 bases, J lost 4 bases, and 10 bases stayed unmatched. Germline values: CDR1 SGHRS, CDR2 YFSETQ. CDR3 length: 16 amino acids. The CDR3 is CASSWGRTGDGTEAFF. CDR3 nucleotides: TGCGCCAGCAGCTGGGGAAGGACAGGGGATGGCACTGAAGCTTTCTTT.

This rearrangement joins TRBV5-1 to TRBJ1-1; tentative D call: TRBD1 (5 bases). The CDR3 has 14 amino acids. V shed 5 bases and J shed 1 base, with 12 bases lying between them. Germline V gives CDR1 SGHRS, CDR2 YFSETQ. The CDR3 coding sequence is TGCGCCAGCAGGTTTGGGGGGAGGAACACTGAAGCTTTCTTT. This sequence encodes CASRFGGRNTEAFF.

The table lists this clonotype with a count of one. This chain uses TRBV7-3 with TRBJ2-7; a possible D gene is TRBD2 (6 bases). The germline V and J ends were trimmed by 5 bases and 0 bases, with 14 bases remaining between them. This CDR3 has 15 residues. Germline V lookup: CDR1 SGHTA, CDR2 FQGTGA. CDR3 DNA: TGTGCCAGCAGCCCAACGGGGGACGGCTCCTACGAGCAGTACTTC. Translating gives CASSPTGDGSYEQYF.

The chain employs TRBV5-1 and TRBJ2-7, with D possibly TRBD2 on 5 matching bases. The J call could be wrong; TRBJ2-5 is a better fit for the DNA end. The V gene's germline CDR1 is SGHRS and CDR2 YFSETQ. This CDR3 has 15 amino acids. The CDR3 reads CASSILDSKRETQYF. The CDR3, as DNA: TGCGCCAGCAGCATTTTGGACTCCAAAAGGGAGACCCAGTACTTC.

This clonotype has a handful of counts. The chain employs TRBV6-6 and TRBJ2-1, with a possible D match to TRBD1 (5 bases). Germline V lookup: CDR1 MNHNY, CDR2 SVGAGI (reference sequence). There are 12 residues in the CDR3. The germline V and J ends were trimmed by 5 bases and 9 bases, with 11 bases remaining between them. CDR3 nucleotides: TGTGCCAGCAGTCTCCAGGGCCTTGAGCAGTTCTTC. Translating gives CASSLQGLEQFF.

This clonotype has more than one count but fewer than ten. The chain employs TRBV7-9 and TRBJ1-1, with 8 bases matching TRBD1. Germline V gene data show CDR1 as SEHNR and CDR2 as FQNEAQ (reference sequence). Trimming took 5 bases from V and 5 from J; bases not matched to a gene: 4. This CDR3 is built from 13 residues. CDR3: CASSTTGVTEAFF. DNA for the CDR3: TGTGCCAGCAGCACGACAGGGGTAACTGAAGCTTTCTTT.

A few counts support this clonotype. CDR3 nucleotides: TGCAGTGCTGGGACAGGGGTTGTAAATGAGCAGTTCTTC. Translating gives CSAGTGVVNEQFF. The V call is TRBV20-1, the J call TRBJ2-1, with 10 bases lining up with TRBD1. Trimming took 5 bases from V and 7 from J; bases not matched to a gene: 5. The CDR3 runs to 13 residues. Germline CDR1 reads DFQATT; CDR2 reads SNEGSKA (reference sequence).

This sequence joins TRBV4-3 and TRBJ2-2; TRBD2 agrees at 7 bases. V lost 0 bases to trimming and J lost 5 bases; unmatched junction nucleotides: 6. The length of the CDR3 is 16 residues. Germline CDR1 reads LGHNA; CDR2 reads YSLEER. Here the CDR3 DNA reads TGCGCCAGCAGCCAAGATCGGCGGGGGAATACCGGGGAGCTGTTTTTT. This codes for CASSQDRRGNTGELFF.

The chain recombines TRBV5-4 with TRBJ2-2; D may be TRBD2 (6 bases). The CDR3 covers 13 residues. Germline lookup yields CDR1 SGHNT and CDR2 YYREEE (reference sequence). V lost 1 base and J 5 bases, leaving 6 bases between the germline ends. CDR3 residues: CASSLRETGELFF. CDR3 nucleotide sequence: TGTGCCAGCAGCTTGCGGGAGACCGGGGAGCTGTTTTTT.